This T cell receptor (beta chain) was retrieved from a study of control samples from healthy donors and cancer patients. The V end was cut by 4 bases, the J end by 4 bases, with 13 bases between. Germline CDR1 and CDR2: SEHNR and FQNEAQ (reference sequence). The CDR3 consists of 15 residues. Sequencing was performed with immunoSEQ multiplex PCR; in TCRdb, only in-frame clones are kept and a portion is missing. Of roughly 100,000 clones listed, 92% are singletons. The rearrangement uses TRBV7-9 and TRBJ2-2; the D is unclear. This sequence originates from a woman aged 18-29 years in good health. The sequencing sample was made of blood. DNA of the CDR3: TGTGCCAGCAGCTCAAGCCCCCCTTCCACCGGGGAGCTGTTTTTT. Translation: CASSSSPPSTGELFF.